A selection of T cell receptor beta chains follows, all from one sample in a study of cytomegalovirus exposure and HLA in healthy donors. Data came from immunoSEQ multiplex PCR; TCRdb stores just in-frame clones and leaves some out. This sample has 100,000 to 120,000 clones, with around 70% found just once. Material: PBMCs. These receptors all stem from a man aged 30-40 years in good health and CMV-seronegative. Each CDR3 is given with its conserved first and last residue. The order of the fields is J gene, V gene, D gene, clone size, CDR3 protein, CDR3 DNA. A D gene is named only where the DNA matches it firmly. A row's size may be missing; if present it is once, few, many or a size class.

TRBJ2-1	TRBV7-3	TRBD1	.	CASSLNSGTGGVNEQFF	TGTGCCAGCAGCCTCAACAGCGGGACAGGGGGTGTCAATGAGCAGTTCTTC
TRBJ2-1	TRBV5-1	.	.	CASTSPDRYNEQFF	TGCGCCAGCACGTCCCCGGACAGATACAATGAGCAGTTCTTC
TRBJ2-3	TRBV5-4	TRBD2	.	CASRLTSGTDTQYF	TGTGCCAGCAGATTGACTAGCGGCACAGATACGCAGTATTTT
TRBJ1-1	TRBV15	.	once	CATSRDGHGAFF	TGTGCCACCAGCAGAGATGGACATGGGGCTTTCTTT
TRBJ1-2	TRBV11-1	TRBD1	.	CASSIEGQNYGYTF	TGTGCCAGCAGCATAGAGGGACAGAACTATGGCTACACCTTC
TRBJ2-1	TRBV5-6	TRBD2	.	CASSLPSGNEQFF	TGTGCCAGCAGCTTGCCTAGCGGGAATGAGCAGTTCTTC
TRBJ2-3	TRBV18	.	.	CASSQQGLTDTQYF	TGTGCCAGCTCACAACAGGGTCTGACAGATACGCAGTATTTT
TRBJ2-5	TRBV27	TRBD1	.	CASSRYRGDQETQYF	TGTGCCAGCAGTCGGTACAGGGGCGACCAAGAGACCCAGTACTTC
TRBJ2-5	TRBV28	.	.	CASSLYQETQYF	TGTGCCAGCAGTCTGTACCAAGAGACCCAGTACTTC
TRBJ2-1	TRBV6-1	TRBD2	.	CASRGLAGGGEQFF	TGTGCCAGCAGGGGACTAGCGGGAGGAGGTGAGCAGTTCTTC
TRBJ2-1	TRBV5-8	TRBD2	few	CASSPGRLAGWSYNEQFF	TGTGCCAGCAGCCCTGGTCGACTAGCGGGATGGTCCTACAATGAGCAGTTCTTC
TRBJ2-2	TRBV5-1	.	few	CASYRTDSNTGELFF	TGCGCCAGCTACCGGACAGACTCGAACACCGGGGAGCTGTTTTTT
TRBJ1-1	TRBV4-2	.	.	CASSQDDGLGGTEAFF	TGTGCCAGCAGCCAAGATGACGGCTTGGGGGGCACTGAAGCTTTCTTT
TRBJ2-5	TRBV4-1	TRBD1	.	CASSQDSSRTGQETQYF	TGCGCCAGCAGCCAAGATTCCTCGCGGACAGGACAAGAGACCCAGTACTTC
TRBJ1-2	TRBV4-3	.	.	CASSQVSAGNGYTF	TGCGCCAGCAGCCAAGTCAGCGCGGGGAATGGCTACACCTTC
TRBJ1-1	TRBV30	.	.	CAWRGQKNTEAFF	TGTGCCTGGAGAGGACAGAAGAACACTGAAGCTTTCTTT
TRBJ2-1	TRBV19	.	few	CASSMGRRGARNNEQFF	TGTGCCAGTAGTATGGGTAGACGGGGGGCGCGGAACAATGAGCAGTTCTTC
TRBJ2-7	TRBV6-1	TRBD2	.	CASSEAGKRDVYEQYF	TGTGCCAGCAGTGAAGCGGGAAAGCGGGACGTCTACGAGCAGTACTTC
TRBJ1-1	TRBV18	TRBD1	.	CASSPPQGALRNTEAFF	TGTGCCAGCTCACCGCCCCAGGGGGCGTTGAGAAACACTGAAGCTTTCTTT
TRBJ2-7	TRBV5-4	TRBD2	.	CASSSNSGNSYEQYF	TGTGCCAGCAGCTCAAATAGCGGGAACTCCTACGAGCAGTACTTC
TRBJ2-2	TRBV18	TRBD1	.	CASPVDRAGAGELFF	TGTGCCAGCCCGGTGGACAGGGCCGGAGCCGGGGAGCTGTTTTTT
TRBJ1-4	TRBV5-1	.	once	CASSSPGGANEKLFF	TGCGCCAGCAGCTCCCCGGGGGGAGCTAATGAAAAACTGTTTTTT
TRBJ2-1	TRBV28	TRBD2	.	CASSLLAGDSNEQFF	TGTGCCAGCAGTTTACTAGCGGGAGATTCAAATGAGCAGTTCTTC
TRBJ2-7	TRBV30	.	.	CAWSAQGYEQYF	TGTGCCTGGAGTGCACAGGGCTACGAGCAGTACTTC
TRBJ2-4	TRBV11-3	.	few	CASSFPLTENIQYF	TGTGCCAGCAGCTTCCCCTTGACTGAAAACATTCAGTACTTC
TRBJ2-1	TRBV10-3	TRBD1	.	CAISESPGTGGNEQFF	TGTGCCATCAGTGAGTCGCCAGGGACAGGGGGTAATGAGCAGTTCTTC